Listed below are T cell receptor beta chains from one sample, sequenced in a study of CD8 T cells in ankylosing spondylitis. TCRdb used MiXCR to reprocess the 5' RACE reads, holding one entry per CDR3 protein. Of around 480,000 distinct CDR3 sequences listed, about 15% are singletons. The material sequenced was blood, either unsorted or a sorted T cell fraction (not recorded which). The receptors derive from a male donor with ankylosing spondylitis. The conserved cysteine and the conserved F or W are not part of the CDR3 here. The order of the fields is CDR3 protein, J gene, clone size, V gene, CDR3 length. The size field is filled for only some rows; it gives once, few, many or a size class.

CDR3aa: SATSDRGLQQFNEQF
j_gene: TRBJ2-1
abundance: -
v_gene: TRBV20-1
len: 15

CDR3aa: ASSVEVGGSYEQY
j_gene: TRBJ2-7
abundance: -
v_gene: TRBV9
len: 13

CDR3aa: SAPGYSYNEQF
j_gene: TRBJ2-1
abundance: -
v_gene: TRBV20-1
len: 11

CDR3aa: AISEDTNYGYT
j_gene: TRBJ1-2
abundance: -
v_gene: TRBV10-3
len: 11

CDR3aa: SDDGGGSETQY
j_gene: TRBJ2-5
abundance: -
v_gene: TRBV29-1
len: 11

CDR3aa: SVDGETQY
j_gene: TRBJ2-5
abundance: -
v_gene: TRBV29-1
len: 8

CDR3aa: ASSPGTEQETQY
j_gene: TRBJ2-5
abundance: few
v_gene: TRBV5-1
len: 12

CDR3aa: ASSPTLAGADTDTQY
j_gene: TRBJ2-3
abundance: -
v_gene: TRBV7-2
len: 15

CDR3aa: ASRRQGGELF
j_gene: TRBJ2-2
abundance: many
v_gene: TRBV12-3/TRBV12-4
len: 10

CDR3aa: ASRLDWPYNEQF
j_gene: TRBJ2-1
abundance: few
v_gene: TRBV2
len: 12

CDR3aa: ASSPFLTDTQY
j_gene: TRBJ2-3
abundance: -
v_gene: TRBV7-2
len: 11

CDR3aa: ASSRQEGTEAF
j_gene: TRBJ1-1
abundance: -
v_gene: TRBV7-8
len: 11

CDR3aa: ASTIAGGPYEQY
j_gene: TRBJ2-7
abundance: -
v_gene: TRBV5-1
len: 12

CDR3aa: ASSLTTRHYNEQF
j_gene: TRBJ2-1
abundance: -
v_gene: TRBV7-3
len: 13

CDR3aa: SVERDTGNTEAF
j_gene: TRBJ1-1
abundance: few
v_gene: TRBV29-1
len: 12

CDR3aa: SARAQRATGELF
j_gene: TRBJ2-2
abundance: few
v_gene: TRBV20-1
len: 12

CDR3aa: ASSQSRTSGRPNEQF
j_gene: TRBJ2-1
abundance: few
v_gene: TRBV14
len: 15

CDR3aa: ASNKQIANGYT
j_gene: TRBJ1-2
abundance: -
v_gene: TRBV28
len: 11

CDR3aa: ASSYTQAKVSGANVLT
j_gene: TRBJ2-6
abundance: -
v_gene: TRBV6-5
len: 16

CDR3aa: ASSRGSGRYSNQPQH
j_gene: TRBJ1-5
abundance: -
v_gene: TRBV4-1
len: 15

CDR3aa: ASSPPGVEAGELF
j_gene: TRBJ2-2
abundance: -
v_gene: TRBV5-4
len: 13

CDR3aa: ASSLDRGKTEAF
j_gene: TRBJ1-1
abundance: many
v_gene: TRBV5-1
len: 12

CDR3aa: ASSPGTGSFNEKLF
j_gene: TRBJ1-4
abundance: -
v_gene: TRBV18
len: 14

CDR3aa: SAMRGSGNQPQH
j_gene: TRBJ1-5
abundance: -
v_gene: TRBV20-1
len: 12

CDR3aa: ASSTTKIPYNEQF
j_gene: TRBJ2-1
abundance: few
v_gene: TRBV28
len: 13

CDR3aa: ASSYREGNTIY
j_gene: TRBJ1-3
abundance: many
v_gene: TRBV12-3/TRBV12-4
len: 11

CDR3aa: ASSEVASGRVGTGELF
j_gene: TRBJ2-2
abundance: -
v_gene: TRBV11-2
len: 16

CDR3aa: ATTGSTDTQY
j_gene: TRBJ2-3
abundance: many
v_gene: TRBV10-3
len: 10

CDR3aa: ASSPQTSGNSDTQY
j_gene: TRBJ2-3
abundance: many
v_gene: TRBV4-3
len: 14

CDR3aa: ASSLDRTNTGELF
j_gene: TRBJ2-2
abundance: -
v_gene: TRBV12-3/TRBV12-4
len: 13

CDR3aa: AISDKGSNQPQH
j_gene: TRBJ1-5
abundance: many
v_gene: TRBV10-3
len: 12

CDR3aa: ASSLGQGIGTGELF
j_gene: TRBJ2-2
abundance: few
v_gene: TRBV11-1
len: 14

CDR3aa: SARDRSGTSGPYEQY
j_gene: TRBJ2-7
abundance: few
v_gene: TRBV20-1
len: 15

CDR3aa: ASSLGGEGSPLH
j_gene: TRBJ1-6
abundance: few
v_gene: TRBV7-2
len: 12

CDR3aa: ASRTGQGLGQPQH
j_gene: TRBJ1-5
abundance: -
v_gene: TRBV28
len: 13

CDR3aa: ASSQGDFRTDTQY
j_gene: TRBJ2-3
abundance: many
v_gene: TRBV3-1
len: 13

CDR3aa: AWEREKLF
j_gene: TRBJ1-4
abundance: -
v_gene: TRBV30
len: 8

CDR3aa: ASVRGSYIRNEQF
j_gene: TRBJ2-1
abundance: -
v_gene: TRBV7-9
len: 13

CDR3aa: ASRSGTGATGPVGYT
j_gene: TRBJ1-2
abundance: -
v_gene: TRBV7-8
len: 15

CDR3aa: SVEGGQGAGETQY
j_gene: TRBJ2-5
abundance: many
v_gene: TRBV29-1
len: 13

CDR3aa: SVDSLEGPSETQY
j_gene: TRBJ2-5
abundance: few
v_gene: TRBV29-1
len: 13

CDR3aa: ASSFGTGGGSPLH
j_gene: TRBJ1-6
abundance: -
v_gene: TRBV7-9
len: 13

CDR3aa: ASSRTGKGYEQY
j_gene: TRBJ2-7
abundance: -
v_gene: TRBV6-1
len: 12

CDR3aa: ASRPGFTGELF
j_gene: TRBJ2-2
abundance: -
v_gene: TRBV5-1
len: 11

CDR3aa: ASSLTAGANEQF
j_gene: TRBJ2-1
abundance: -
v_gene: TRBV28
len: 12

CDR3aa: ASRETSGANVLT
j_gene: TRBJ2-6
abundance: -
v_gene: TRBV6-1
len: 12

CDR3aa: ASSPGQGLEKLF
j_gene: TRBJ1-4
abundance: few
v_gene: TRBV18
len: 12

CDR3aa: ASSYVPQGEQY
j_gene: TRBJ2-7
abundance: few
v_gene: TRBV6-6
len: 11

CDR3aa: SAVTEITDFTDTQY
j_gene: TRBJ2-3
abundance: few
v_gene: TRBV20-1
len: 14

CDR3aa: SVVGDVSYEQY
j_gene: TRBJ2-7
abundance: many
v_gene: TRBV29-1
len: 11

CDR3aa: SVERVGLARFANTGELF
j_gene: TRBJ2-2
abundance: many
v_gene: TRBV29-1
len: 17

CDR3aa: ASSPQGAVYEQY
j_gene: TRBJ2-7
abundance: -
v_gene: TRBV18
len: 12

CDR3aa: ASSRQGDEQF
j_gene: TRBJ2-1
abundance: -
v_gene: TRBV6-5
len: 10

CDR3aa: ASSPAGEANGYT
j_gene: TRBJ1-2
abundance: -
v_gene: TRBV18
len: 12